This T cell receptor beta chain was retrieved from a study of Ad26.COV2.S vaccination and SARS-CoV-2 variants. Regarding the study as a whole: Total T cell responses, in the TCR breadth and depth analyses, may have been underestimated.

The table came from immunoSEQ multiplex PCR; TCRdb's copy has only in-frame clones and leaves some out. The repertoire holds approximately 410,000 clones, with 80% to 95% as singletons. Treatment here: around 19 received Ad26.COV2.S at low or high dose, single or two shots; roughly five received placebo; per-sample allocation not given. Samples were taken on day 63 after the first vaccine or placebo injection. Concerning this clone itself: Antigen specificity is unknown.

Germline values: CDR1 SEHNR, CDR2 FQNEAQ (reference sequence). CDR3 size: 16 residues. Trimming at V came to 5 bases and at J to 5 bases, leaving 7 bases not matched to a gene. The sequence was obtained from a person between 18 and 65 years old who received the Ad26.COV2.S COVID-19 vaccine or a placebo. This chain connects TRBV7-9 to TRBJ2-5, with 14 nucleotides matching TRBD2. The input for sequencing was peripheral blood, taken in a trial of Ad26.COV2.S vaccine versus placebo. CDR3 sequence: CASSLWTSGGRETQYF. DNA for the CDR3: TGTGCCAGCAGCCTCTGGACTAGCGGGGGGAGGGAGACCCAGTACTTC.